Listed below are T cell receptor beta chains from one sample, sequenced in a study of blood T cells in healthy people across ages. TCRdb redid the calling of the 5' RACE reads with MiXCR, one entry per CDR3 protein. The top ten clones hold approximately 7.7% of a sample with about 1,800,000 distinct CDR3 sequences, roughly 27% of them seen once. The sequencing input was blood. All receptors derive from a woman younger than 45 in good health. The CDR3 runs from the conserved cysteine through the conserved F or W. The D gene is left open where the match is weak. Clone size is stated in some rows and not others, as once, few, many or a class when expanded.

v_call	j_call	clone_size	d_call	cdr3_aa	cdr3_nt
TRBV12-3/TRBV12-4	TRBJ1-5	NA	NA	CASSPTTNGQPQHF	TGTGCCAGCAGTCCCACCACCAATGGGCAGCCCCAGCATTTT
TRBV28	TRBJ2-7	many	NA	CASAASAYEQYF	TGTGCCAGCGCCGCTAGCGCCTACGAGCAGTACTTC
TRBV6-6	TRBJ2-1	NA	TRBD2	CASTSRLAGGYNEQCF	TGTGCCAGCACTTCACGACTAGCGGGAGGGTACAATGAGCAGTGCTTC
TRBV12-3/TRBV12-4	TRBJ2-7	many	NA	CASSLDSRDEQYF	TGTGCCAGCAGTTTGGATAGCAGGGACGAGCAGTACTTC
TRBV6-2/TRBV6-3	TRBJ1-2	many	TRBD1	CASGDSYGYTF	TGTGCCAGCGGGGACAGTTATGGCTACACCTTC
TRBV15	TRBJ1-3	few	NA	CATSTGGELSGNTIYF	TGTGCCACCAGCACGGGGGGGGAACTCTCTGGAAACACCATATATTTT
TRBV28	TRBJ2-3	NA	NA	CASSVVGAPSDTQYF	TGTGCCAGCAGTGTTGTGGGGGCGCCGTCAGATACGCAGTATTTT
TRBV29-1	TRBJ2-7	many	TRBD1	CSVEGGQGYEQYF	TGCAGCGTTGAAGGTGGACAGGGCTACGAGCAGTACTTC
TRBV7-7	TRBJ2-7	NA	NA	CASSRGWRDEQYF	TGTGCCAGCAGCAGAGGCTGGCGGGACGAGCAGTACTTC
TRBV5-1	TRBJ1-5	NA	TRBD1	CASRPGQGNREPQHF	TGCGCCAGCAGACCGGGACAGGGAAATAGGGAGCCCCAGCATTTT
TRBV24-1	TRBJ2-7	NA	NA	CATTPLSPYGEQYF	TGTGCCACCACCCCTTTATCCCCCTACGGCGAGCAGTACTTC
TRBV10-3	TRBJ2-7	few	TRBD1	CAISESRGQGHEQYF	TGTGCCATCAGTGAGTCGAGGGGACAGGGCCACGAGCAGTACTTC
TRBV7-6	TRBJ2-7	NA	TRBD1	CASSLDLRGSRYEQDF	TGTGCCAGCAGCTTAGATCTCAGGGGGTCCCGCTACGAGCAGGACTTC
TRBV12-3/TRBV12-4	TRBJ1-1	NA	NA	CASSLLAMNTEAFF	TGTGCCAGCAGTTTATTGGCCATGAACACTGAAGCTTTCTTT
TRBV11-2	TRBJ2-7	many	NA	CASSFGDGGPYYEQYF	TGTGCCAGCAGCTTTGGTGACGGGGGGCCATACTACGAGCAGTACTTC
TRBV7-6	TRBJ1-2	once	TRBD1	CASSDTGGGYTF	TGTGCCAGCAGCGACACAGGGGGTGGCTACACCTTC